These T cell receptor beta chains were read from a single sample in a study of CD8+ T cells in alopecia areata. TCRdb's table, derived via immunoSEQ multiplex PCR, lists solely in-frame clones and lacks some. The repertoire consists of fewer than 150,000 clones, with 50% to 60% occurring once and the leading ten covering 3.5% to 5.5%. Sample: CD4+ T cells sorted from blood, taken at week 0. These receptors all come from a human donor with alopecia areata. Each CDR3 is given with its conserved first and last residue. The order of the fields is D gene, V gene, CDR3 protein. The D gene is left open where the match is weak.

-,TRBV20-1,CSAGIQETQYF
-,TRBV7-2,CASSLEGGNQPQHF
-,TRBV29-1,CSVGRQRGYGYTF
TRBD1,TRBV4-2,CASSQEGQGGDQPQHF
-,TRBV7-3,CASSPDPNTGELFF
-,TRBV27,CASSLFFAQETQYF
-,TRBV28,CASSYVYNEQFF
TRBD1,TRBV5-4,CASSVTGDGYGYTF
-,TRBV28,CASIPQTGLNTEAFF
-,TRBV27,CASSEALNTEAFF
TRBD2,TRBV27,CASTPTGRGEQFF
TRBD2,TRBV13,CASSATLGGSPYEQYF
-,TRBV19,CASSIGVGGNQPQHF
-,TRBV4-3,CASSQDRGVVRGYTF
-,TRBV6-5,CASSYLREETQYF
-,TRBV5-1,CASSLGGGSEQYF
-,TRBV6-6,CASTRLGNEQFF
TRBD1,TRBV5-1,CASSLKIVSGTGSNEKLFF
-,TRBV5-1,CASSMTGSNTGELFF
-,TRBV7-9,CASSLVVAETQYF
-,TRBV5-5,CASSLMVYEQYF
-,TRBV5-6,CASSLVVENYGYTF
-,TRBV4-2,CASSQDEGIDEQYF